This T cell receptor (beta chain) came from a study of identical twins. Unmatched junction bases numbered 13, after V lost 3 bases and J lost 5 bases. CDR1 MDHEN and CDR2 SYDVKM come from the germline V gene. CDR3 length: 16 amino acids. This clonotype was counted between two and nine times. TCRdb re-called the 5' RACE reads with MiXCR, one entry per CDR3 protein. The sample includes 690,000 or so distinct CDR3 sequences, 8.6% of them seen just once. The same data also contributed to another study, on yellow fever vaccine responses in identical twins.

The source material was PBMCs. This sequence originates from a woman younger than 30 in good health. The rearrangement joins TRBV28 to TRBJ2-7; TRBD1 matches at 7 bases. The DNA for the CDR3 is TGTGCCAGCAGTTTTCTGCGACAGGGAGTCCGCCACGAGCAGTACTTC. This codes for CASSFLRQGVRHEQYF.